Detailed here is one T cell receptor (beta chain). Germline V CDR1 and CDR2: SEHNR, FQNEAQ (reference sequence). The CDR3 is 16 amino acids. With V trimmed by 8 bases and J by 4 bases, 13 bases remained unmatched. This sample was taken from a study of OX40 agonist ivuxolimab in advanced cancers. Turning to the study itself: Patients in the trial were receiving intravenous ivuxolimab every 2 weeks, at doses of 0.01 to 10 mg/kg. Anti-PD-1, anti-PD-L1 or anti-CTLA-4 therapy given earlier was allowed, and 40% had some.

Profiling relied on immunoSEQ multiplex PCR, and the TCRdb table lists in-frame clones only, not all of them. The data contain about 90,000 clones, around nine tenths of them singletons. The specimen was CD4+ or CD8+ T cells sorted from blood, collected in a trial of the OX40 agonist ivuxolimab. This TCR came from an adult with an advanced solid tumor such as melanoma, head and neck, liver or kidney cancer. This chain joins TRBV7-9 and TRBJ1-5, with 8 nucleotides matching TRBD1. CDR3 nucleotides: TGTGCCAGCCCTAAAGGTCCGACAGGGGATAATCAGCCCCAGCATTTT. Translation gives CASPKGPTGDNQPQHF.